The rows below give T cell receptor beta chains drawn from one sample of a study of shared clonotypes between healthy human individuals. Clones were sequenced by immunoSEQ multiplex PCR, and TCRdb holds only the in-frame ones, with some missing. The data contain roughly 890,000 clones, around 92% of them seen just once; the ten biggest clones take up 24%. The sequenced sample consisted of naive CD8+ T cells sorted from blood. These receptors all come from a man aged 25-45 years in good health. CDR3s include the opening cysteine and the closing phenylalanine or tryptophan. The order of the fields is V gene, D gene, J gene, clone size, CDR3 protein, CDR3 DNA. The D gene is left open where the match is weak. Size tells how often a clone was seen (once, few, many) or the class of an expanded clone, and some rows leave it out.

v_call: TRBV19; d_call: TRBD2; j_call: TRBJ2-3; clone_size: once; cdr3_aa: CASSSGLAGIDTQYF; cdr3_nt: TGTGCCAGTAGTTCCGGACTAGCGGGTATAGATACGCAGTATTTT
v_call: TRBV5-1; d_call: TRBD1; j_call: TRBJ1-2; clone_size: -; cdr3_aa: CASSLAGTGGGYTF; cdr3_nt: TGCGCCAGCAGCTTGGCCGGGACAGGGGGCGGCTACACCTTC
v_call: TRBV28; d_call: TRBD1; j_call: TRBJ2-7; clone_size: -; cdr3_aa: CASSLITGAYEQYF; cdr3_nt: TGTGCCAGCAGTTTGATCACAGGGGCCTACGAGCAGTACTTC
v_call: TRBV5-5; d_call: -; j_call: TRBJ2-7; clone_size: -; cdr3_aa: CASSSPREQYF; cdr3_nt: TGTGCCAGCAGCTCCCCACGCGAGCAGTACTTC
v_call: TRBV5-4; d_call: TRBD1; j_call: TRBJ2-1; clone_size: -; cdr3_aa: CASSYPGQGDNEQFF; cdr3_nt: TGTGCCAGCAGCTATCCGGGACAGGGGGACAATGAGCAGTTCTTC
v_call: TRBV5-1; d_call: -; j_call: TRBJ2-5; clone_size: -; cdr3_aa: CASTPTDQETQYF; cdr3_nt: TGCGCCAGCACCCCAACAGACCAAGAGACCCAGTACTTC
v_call: TRBV10-2; d_call: TRBD1; j_call: TRBJ2-7; clone_size: -; cdr3_aa: CASSESRQGADEQYF; cdr3_nt: TGCGCCAGCAGTGAGTCGAGGCAGGGGGCCGACGAGCAGTACTTC
v_call: TRBV6-6; d_call: -; j_call: TRBJ2-1; clone_size: -; cdr3_aa: CASSYSGQGGFNEQFF; cdr3_nt: TGTGCCAGCAGTTACTCGGGGCAGGGAGGTTTCAATGAGCAGTTCTTC
v_call: TRBV7-2; d_call: TRBD2; j_call: TRBJ2-7; clone_size: -; cdr3_aa: CASSPWTSGYEQYF; cdr3_nt: TGTGCCAGCAGCCCCTGGACTAGCGGGTACGAGCAGTACTTC
v_call: TRBV7-9; d_call: -; j_call: TRBJ2-1; clone_size: once; cdr3_aa: CASSLGSVEQFF; cdr3_nt: TGTGCCAGCAGCCTAGGGTCCGTGGAGCAGTTCTTC
v_call: TRBV2; d_call: -; j_call: TRBJ2-3; clone_size: few; cdr3_aa: CASSEDSDTDTQYF; cdr3_nt: TGTGCCAGCAGTGAGGACAGCGACACAGATACGCAGTATTTT
v_call: TRBV7-9; d_call: TRBD1; j_call: TRBJ2-1; clone_size: -; cdr3_aa: CASSLFPRIDRGVSNEQFF; cdr3_nt: TGTGCCAGCAGCTTATTTCCCCGTATCGACAGGGGAGTTTCTAATGAGCAGTTCTTC
v_call: TRBV5-5; d_call: -; j_call: TRBJ2-1; clone_size: -; cdr3_aa: CASSPRQEGTYNEQFF; cdr3_nt: TGTGCCAGCAGCCCACGCCAGGAGGGAACCTACAATGAGCAGTTCTTC
v_call: TRBV4-3; d_call: TRBD2; j_call: TRBJ2-2; clone_size: -; cdr3_aa: CASSTTGLAGRTGELFF; cdr3_nt: TGCGCCAGCAGCACGACCGGACTAGCGGGACGGACCGGGGAGCTGTTTTTT
v_call: TRBV7-9; d_call: -; j_call: TRBJ2-6; clone_size: -; cdr3_aa: CASSVRQVSNYSGANVLTF; cdr3_nt: TGTGCCAGCAGCGTTAGACAGGTTTCGAATTACTCTGGGGCCAACGTCCTGACTTTC
v_call: TRBV19; d_call: -; j_call: TRBJ1-1; clone_size: -; cdr3_aa: CASSIDRLTNTEAFF; cdr3_nt: TGTGCCAGTAGTATAGATAGGCTCACCAACACTGAAGCTTTCTTT
v_call: TRBV11-2; d_call: TRBD2; j_call: TRBJ2-1; clone_size: -; cdr3_aa: CASSLSPSGRAYNEQFF; cdr3_nt: TGTGCCAGCAGCTTATCGCCTAGCGGGAGGGCGTACAATGAGCAGTTCTTC
v_call: TRBV6-6; d_call: -; j_call: TRBJ2-1; clone_size: -; cdr3_aa: CASSRGGSYNEQFF; cdr3_nt: TGTGCCAGCAGCAGGGGCGGATCCTACAATGAGCAGTTCTTC
v_call: TRBV23-1; d_call: TRBD1; j_call: TRBJ1-4; clone_size: -; cdr3_aa: CASSRDRGSRINEKLFF; cdr3_nt: TGCGCCAGCAGTCGCGACAGGGGGAGTAGAATAAATGAAAAACTGTTTTTT
v_call: TRBV6-1; d_call: -; j_call: TRBJ2-3; clone_size: -; cdr3_aa: CASSDGRASTDTQYF; cdr3_nt: TGTGCCAGCAGTGATGGTCGGGCTAGCACAGATACGCAGTATTTT
v_call: TRBV9; d_call: -; j_call: TRBJ2-2; clone_size: -; cdr3_aa: CASSVEATGELFF; cdr3_nt: TGTGCCAGCAGCGTAGAGGCCACCGGGGAGCTGTTTTTT
v_call: TRBV6-6; d_call: TRBD2; j_call: TRBJ2-1; clone_size: -; cdr3_aa: CASSYLTSGLYNEQFF; cdr3_nt: TGTGCCAGCAGTTACCTCACTAGCGGGCTTTACAATGAGCAGTTCTTC
v_call: TRBV25-1; d_call: TRBD2; j_call: TRBJ2-1; clone_size: -; cdr3_aa: CASSDSGGTYNEQFF; cdr3_nt: TGTGCCAGCAGTGATTCGGGAGGCACCTACAATGAGCAGTTCTTC
v_call: TRBV20-1; d_call: -; j_call: TRBJ1-2; clone_size: -; cdr3_aa: CSASLGSGYTF; cdr3_nt: TGCAGTGCTAGCTTAGGCTCCGGCTACACCTTC
v_call: TRBV30; d_call: TRBD1; j_call: TRBJ1-1; clone_size: -; cdr3_aa: CAWSDTGGTEAFF; cdr3_nt: TGTGCCTGGAGTGACACAGGGGGCACTGAAGCTTTCTTT
v_call: TRBV13; d_call: TRBD2; j_call: TRBJ2-7; clone_size: -; cdr3_aa: CASSLKLAGGPDAKQYF; cdr3_nt: TGTGCCAGCAGCTTGAAACTAGCGGGAGGTCCTGATGCAAAGCAGTACTTC
v_call: TRBV5-1; d_call: TRBD2; j_call: TRBJ2-1; clone_size: -; cdr3_aa: CASSLGSLGLVKYNEQFF; cdr3_nt: TGCGCCAGCAGCTTGGGTTCTCTTGGACTAGTTAAATACAATGAGCAGTTCTTC
v_call: TRBV11-2; d_call: TRBD1; j_call: TRBJ1-5; clone_size: -; cdr3_aa: CASSSPGQEGQPQHF; cdr3_nt: TGTGCCAGCAGCTCCCCGGGACAGGAGGGTCAGCCCCAGCATTTT
v_call: TRBV18; d_call: TRBD1; j_call: TRBJ2-2; clone_size: -; cdr3_aa: CASSPSTGFDRDITGELFF; cdr3_nt: TGTGCCAGCTCACCCTCGACGGGTTTCGACAGGGATATCACCGGGGAGCTGTTTTTT
v_call: TRBV5-6; d_call: -; j_call: TRBJ2-1; clone_size: -; cdr3_aa: CASSLGGYEQFF; cdr3_nt: TGTGCCAGCAGCTTGGGAGGGTATGAGCAGTTCTTC
v_call: TRBV7-9; d_call: TRBD2; j_call: TRBJ2-1; clone_size: -; cdr3_aa: CASSHWTSGRLYNEQFF; cdr3_nt: TGTGCCAGCAGCCATTGGACTAGCGGGAGACTCTACAATGAGCAGTTCTTC
v_call: TRBV5-6; d_call: -; j_call: TRBJ2-1; clone_size: -; cdr3_aa: CASSLAPSAYNEQFF; cdr3_nt: TGTGCCAGCAGCTTGGCCCCTAGCGCATACAATGAGCAGTTCTTC
v_call: TRBV14; d_call: -; j_call: TRBJ1-1; clone_size: -; cdr3_aa: CASSQLEQGPEAFF; cdr3_nt: TGTGCCAGCAGCCAACTCGAACAGGGCCCTGAAGCTTTCTTT
v_call: TRBV10-3; d_call: TRBD1; j_call: TRBJ2-7; clone_size: -; cdr3_aa: CAISELQGNYEQYF; cdr3_nt: TGTGCCATCAGTGAGCTACAGGGGAACTACGAGCAGTACTTC
v_call: TRBV4-3; d_call: -; j_call: TRBJ2-7; clone_size: -; cdr3_aa: CASSPTRMETYEQYF; cdr3_nt: TGCGCCAGCAGTCCTACTCGGATGGAAACCTACGAGCAGTACTTC
v_call: TRBV18; d_call: -; j_call: TRBJ2-7; clone_size: -; cdr3_aa: CASSETGITYEQYF; cdr3_nt: TGTGCCAGCTCAGAGACAGGAATAACCTACGAGCAGTACTTC
v_call: TRBV15; d_call: TRBD2; j_call: TRBJ2-2; clone_size: -; cdr3_aa: CATSRDRLAAYTGELFF; cdr3_nt: TGTGCCACCAGCAGAGACCGACTAGCGGCTTACACCGGGGAGCTGTTTTTT
v_call: TRBV4-3; d_call: -; j_call: TRBJ2-3; clone_size: -; cdr3_aa: CASSQDWDSGVLDTQYF; cdr3_nt: TGCGCCAGCAGCCAAGATTGGGACAGCGGGGTTTTGGATACGCAGTATTTT
v_call: TRBV2; d_call: TRBD1; j_call: TRBJ1-2; clone_size: -; cdr3_aa: CASSVAGTGSGYTF; cdr3_nt: TGTGCCAGCAGTGTTGCCGGGACAGGTTCAGGCTACACCTTC
v_call: TRBV7-9; d_call: TRBD2; j_call: TRBJ2-2; clone_size: -; cdr3_aa: CASSQERESAGELFF; cdr3_nt: TGTGCCAGCAGCCAGGAGCGGGAGTCGGCCGGGGAGCTGTTTTTT
v_call: TRBV10-1; d_call: -; j_call: TRBJ2-7; clone_size: -; cdr3_aa: CASSPHEQYF; cdr3_nt: TGCGCCAGCAGTCCCCACGAGCAGTACTTC
v_call: TRBV7-9; d_call: -; j_call: TRBJ2-1; clone_size: -; cdr3_aa: CASSLTGAEQFF; cdr3_nt: TGTGCCAGCAGCTTAACGGGAGCTGAGCAGTTCTTC
v_call: TRBV28; d_call: TRBD2; j_call: TRBJ2-1; clone_size: -; cdr3_aa: CASGSGIGIDEQFF; cdr3_nt: TGTGCCAGCGGAAGCGGGATAGGAATCGATGAGCAGTTCTTC
v_call: TRBV2; d_call: -; j_call: TRBJ2-2; clone_size: -; cdr3_aa: CASSEGRIANGELFF; cdr3_nt: TGTGCCAGCAGTGAAGGCAGGATAGCTAACGGGGAGCTGTTTTTT
v_call: TRBV7-6; d_call: TRBD1; j_call: TRBJ1-5; clone_size: -; cdr3_aa: CASSIGGAGQPQHF; cdr3_nt: TGTGCCAGCAGCATAGGGGGCGCCGGCCAGCCCCAGCATTTT
v_call: TRBV4-3; d_call: TRBD2; j_call: TRBJ2-7; clone_size: -; cdr3_aa: CASSQDASGYEQYF; cdr3_nt: TGCGCCAGCAGCCAAGATGCTAGCGGCTACGAGCAGTACTTC
v_call: TRBV27; d_call: -; j_call: TRBJ2-7; clone_size: -; cdr3_aa: CASSWGGAEPYEQYF; cdr3_nt: TGTGCCAGCAGTTGGGGGGGGGCCGAACCCTACGAGCAGTACTTC
v_call: TRBV15; d_call: TRBD1; j_call: TRBJ1-2; clone_size: -; cdr3_aa: CATSRDRSAGGGGSGIGYTF; cdr3_nt: TGTGCCACCAGCAGAGATAGGTCCGCAGGGGGCGGTGGATCGGGTATTGGTTACACCTTC
v_call: TRBV5-4; d_call: TRBD1; j_call: TRBJ2-3; clone_size: -; cdr3_aa: CASSSTGTGLSDTQYF; cdr3_nt: TGTGCCAGCAGCTCAACCGGGACAGGGCTGTCAGATACGCAGTATTTT
v_call: TRBV5-4; d_call: -; j_call: TRBJ2-2; clone_size: -; cdr3_aa: CASSLVLGVRTGELFF; cdr3_nt: TGTGCCAGCAGCTTGGTCTTGGGCGTACGTACCGGGGAGCTGTTTTTT
v_call: TRBV6-5; d_call: -; j_call: TRBJ2-2; clone_size: -; cdr3_aa: CASSYRWSTGELFF; cdr3_nt: TGTGCCAGCAGCTACAGGTGGAGCACCGGGGAGCTGTTTTTT
v_call: TRBV7-6; d_call: TRBD2; j_call: TRBJ2-1; clone_size: -; cdr3_aa: CASSLDGRSGSPDRFF; cdr3_nt: TGTGCCAGCAGCTTAGACGGGAGGAGCGGGAGTCCTGATCGGTTCTTC
v_call: TRBV6-6; d_call: TRBD2; j_call: TRBJ2-7; clone_size: once; cdr3_aa: CASSYFASGGFDEQYF; cdr3_nt: TGTGCCAGCAGTTACTTTGCTAGCGGGGGGTTCGACGAGCAGTACTTC
v_call: TRBV18; d_call: TRBD1; j_call: TRBJ2-7; clone_size: -; cdr3_aa: CASSPHAEGANSYEQYF; cdr3_nt: TGTGCCAGCTCACCACATGCAGAGGGGGCTAACTCCTACGAGCAGTACTTC
v_call: TRBV27; d_call: -; j_call: TRBJ2-6; clone_size: -; cdr3_aa: CASSPYGANVLTF; cdr3_nt: TGTGCCAGCTCCCCTTATGGGGCCAACGTCCTGACTTTC
v_call: TRBV19; d_call: -; j_call: TRBJ1-2; clone_size: -; cdr3_aa: CASSIFQGNYGYTF; cdr3_nt: TGTGCCAGTAGTATCTTCCAGGGTAACTATGGCTACACCTTC
v_call: TRBV18; d_call: -; j_call: TRBJ2-3; clone_size: -; cdr3_aa: CASSPVIAAAPDTQYF; cdr3_nt: TGTGCCAGCTCACCAGTAATAGCGGCGGCTCCAGATACGCAGTATTTT
v_call: TRBV7-9; d_call: -; j_call: TRBJ2-1; clone_size: -; cdr3_aa: CASSVQQDSYNEQFF; cdr3_nt: TGTGCCAGCAGCGTACAGCAGGACTCCTACAATGAGCAGTTCTTC
v_call: TRBV4-1; d_call: -; j_call: TRBJ1-3; clone_size: -; cdr3_aa: CASSQDRNTIYF; cdr3_nt: TGCGCCAGCAGCCAAGACCGAAACACCATATATTTT
v_call: TRBV28; d_call: -; j_call: TRBJ1-2; clone_size: -; cdr3_aa: CASSLGGNGYTF; cdr3_nt: TGTGCCAGCAGTTTGGGGGGGAATGGCTACACCTTC